Many counts were recorded for the clone carrying this TCR beta chain. The antigen is unknown. The CDR3 runs 15 residues. Germline CDR1 and CDR2: MGHDK and SYGVNS. V was trimmed by 11 bases and J by 5 bases, leaving 24 bases between them. Preparation of the bulk TCR libraries relied on previously described methods and listed TCR primers. MiXCR, applied by TCRdb to the PCR reads, yields one record per CDR3 protein. Of some 320,000 distinct CDR3 sequences listed, roughly 23% are singletons. These data come from a study of molecular identifiers for immune sequencing clone quantification. Looking at the study overall: Sequencing covered four of five parts into which replicate RNA from roughly 20,000 or 100,000 naive CD8 cells was split. Findings and caveats of the study: Highly expanded clones may be undercounted when identical TCR molecules share barcodes. Clones that had above 20 RNA copies took up over 97% of effector molecules but under 1% in naive cells.

The chain uses TRBV25-1 and TRBJ1-2; D is possibly TRBD1 (6 bases). The source of this sequence is a human donor in good health. Some libraries in this study had Jurkat cell RNA spiked in. Sequenced material: naive CD8+ T cells from blood, with Jurkat cell RNA spiked in. Regarding subset: FACS-sorted CD8+CD4-CCR7+CD45RA+ naive T cells. The CDR3 loop is CAPGNRERKLYGYTF. The CDR3 nucleotides read TGTGCCCCGGGGAACAGGGAAAGAAAACTGTATGGCTACACCTTC.